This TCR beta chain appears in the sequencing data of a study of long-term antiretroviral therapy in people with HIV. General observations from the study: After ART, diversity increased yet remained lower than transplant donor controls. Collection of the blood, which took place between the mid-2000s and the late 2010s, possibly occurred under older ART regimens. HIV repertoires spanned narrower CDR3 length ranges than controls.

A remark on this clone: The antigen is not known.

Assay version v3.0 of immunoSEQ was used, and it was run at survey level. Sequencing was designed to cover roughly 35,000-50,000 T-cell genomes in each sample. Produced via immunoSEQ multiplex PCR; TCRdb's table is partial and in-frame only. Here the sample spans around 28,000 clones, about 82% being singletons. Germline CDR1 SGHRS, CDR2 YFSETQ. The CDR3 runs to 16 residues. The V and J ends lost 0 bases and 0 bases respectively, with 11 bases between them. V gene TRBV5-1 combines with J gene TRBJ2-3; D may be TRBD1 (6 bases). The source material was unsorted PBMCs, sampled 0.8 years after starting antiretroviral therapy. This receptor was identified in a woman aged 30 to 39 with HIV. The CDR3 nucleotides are TGCGCCAGCAGCTTGGGTTCGACAGGTAGCACAGATACGCAGTATTTT. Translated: CASSLGSTGSTDTQYF.